This T cell receptor beta chain was recorded in a study of cytomegalovirus exposure and HLA in healthy donors. Overall study findings and caveats: About 180 TCR beta chains were listed as cytomegalovirus-associated.

Both 60 Vbeta primers and 13 Jbeta primers went into the PCR. The data were produced by immunoSEQ multiplex PCR, yet TCRdb's version contains in-frame clones alone and is incomplete. The sample lists more than 150,000 clones, 78% occurring once. Note on this clone: No antigen is known for it.

Sequences were obtained from PBMCs. The receptor's source is a woman aged 50 to 60 in good health and CMV-seropositive.

The CDR3: CASSSPAGGYGEQYF. The CDR3 DNA reads as TGTGCCAGCAGCTCTCCAGCGGGGGGGTATGGCGAGCAGTACTTC. The gene calls are TRBV5-4 and TRBJ2-7, with 10 bases fitting TRBD2. CDR1 is SGHNT and CDR2 is YYREEE in the germline V gene (reference sequence). The CDR3 runs to 15 residues. V lost 3 bases, J lost 6 bases, and 9 bases stayed unmatched.